These 7 T cell receptor beta chains originate from one sample sequenced in a study of identical twins. In TCRdb, the 5' RACE reads were re-called with MiXCR into one record per CDR3 protein. The sample includes 550,000 to 800,000 distinct CDR3 sequences, roughly 6.6% seen only once; the top ten take roughly 1.6%. In addition, the sample was reused for a study of yellow fever vaccine responses in identical twins.

Sequenced input: PBMCs. The source is a woman aged 18-29 years in good health.

This clonotype was seen once. The chain employs TRBV20-1 and TRBJ2-2, with 10 bases aligning to TRBD1. This CDR3 has 17 residues. The ends lost 0 bases at V and 4 bases at J; junction bases unmatched: 8. Germline CDR1 reads DFQATT; CDR2 reads SNEGSKA (reference sequence). DNA for the CDR3: TGCAGTGCTAGAGATATTGTCGACAGGGGGCTCACCGGGGAGCTGTTTTTT. Protein sequence: CSARDIVDRGLTGELFF.

This clonotype has only a few counts. The chain employs TRBV7-9 and TRBJ2-6; the D gene is possibly TRBD1 (6 bases). V dropped 6 bases and J dropped 2 bases, with 14 bases sitting between them. The CDR3 is 16 residues long. Germline lookup yields CDR1 SEHNR and CDR2 FQNEAQ (reference sequence). The chain's CDR3 is CASSHKRTAGANVLTF. The CDR3 DNA follows: TGTGCCAGCAGTCACAAGAGGACAGCTGGGGCCAACGTCCTGACTTTC.

The V gene is TRBV5-1, the J gene TRBJ2-5; tentatively, D is TRBD2 (6 bases). The CDR3 covers 14 residues. Germline V gene sequence: CDR1 SGHRS, CDR2 YFSETQ. V lost 0 bases and J lost 5, with 11 bases in between. CDR3 region: CASSLGHGGETQYF. In DNA form, the CDR3 reads TGCGCCAGCAGCTTGGGACACGGAGGGGAGACCCAGTACTTC.

The J gene is TRBJ1-6, the V gene TRBV12-3 or TRBV12-4; D is undetermined. Trimming pared 2 bases from V and 5 bases from J, leaving 7 bases between. The length of the CDR3 is 14 residues. The CDR3 nucleotides read TGTGCCAGCAGTTTATTAGGAGATAATTCACCCCTCCACTTT. It is translated as CASSLLGDNSPLHF.

This clonotype showed up just a few times. The chain joins TRBV9 to TRBJ2-1, with TRBD2 matching over 7 bases. The CDR3 contains 17 residues. J was trimmed by 2 bases and V by 1 base; bases with no gene match: 9. The germline V gene has CDR1 SGDLS and CDR2 YYNGEE. In DNA, the CDR3 is TGTGCCAGCAGCGTATCCGCTGGACTAGTAGCCTACAATGAGCAGTTCTTC. It yields the protein CASSVSAGLVAYNEQFF. Full variable domain (outside the CDR3, taken from reference TRBV9 and TRBJ2-1): DSGVTQTPKHLITATGQRVTLRCSPRSGDLSVYWYQQSLDQGLQFLIQYYNGEERAKGNILERFSAQQFPDLHSELNLSSLELGDSALYFCASSVSAGLVAYNEQFFGPGTRLTVL.

The table lists this clonotype with a few counts. The chain combines TRBV19 with TRBJ2-1; D might be TRBD1 (6 bases). V was shortened by 0 bases and J by 8 bases, with 11 bases between the two germline ends. Germline-derived CDR1 and CDR2 are LNHDA and SQIVND (reference sequence). This CDR3 spans 14 amino acids. Here the CDR3 reads CASSIDRTVHEQFF. The CDR3, as DNA: TGTGCCAGTAGTATAGATCGGACAGTTCATGAGCAGTTCTTC.

The chain joins TRBV10-3 to TRBJ2-1; 10 nucleotides line up with TRBD2. V dropped 0 bases and J dropped 6; count of bases not matched to a gene: 2. The CDR3 totals 15 residues. Germline-derived CDR1 and CDR2 are ENHRY and SYGVKD. The CDR3 bases are TGTGCCATCAGTGAGTCGTCTAGCGGGGGCAATGAGCAGTTCTTC. It translates to CAISESSSGGNEQFF.